This T cell receptor beta chain was sequenced in a study of beta chain features in type 1 diabetes. Study observations and caveats: Shorter TCRB CDR3s, moderately but significantly so, marked every one of the four CD4+ subsets in Type 1 diabetes patients.

On this clone itself: Its target is not known.

As every portion of the isolated RNA was reverse transcribed, the sequencing read expressed TCRB transcripts. TCRdb's copy holds only in-frame clones and misses some; the assay was immunoSEQ multiplex PCR. The sample shows roughly 330,000 clones, approximately 13% of them seen only once. This CDR3 region has 13 residues. Between the trimmed V and J ends, which lost 6 bases and 8 bases, there was a span of 14 bases. The germline gives CDR1 MNHEY, CDR2 SMNVEV (reference sequence). Material for sequencing was naive CD4+ T cells from blood. This TCR was sampled from a woman under 30 with type 1 diabetes. This chain connects TRBV27 to TRBJ2-1; possibly TRBD1 for D (5 bases). The CDR3 region is CASSRNQGHEQFF. CDR3 coding DNA: TGTGCCAGCAGCCGTAATCAGGGTCATGAGCAGTTCTTC.